Following are 18 T cell receptor beta chains from one sample sequenced in a study of T-cell memory formation after mild COVID-19 (dated by TCRdb to the early 2020s). The method was 5' RACE. These reads were obtained on an Illumina NovaSeq 6000. TCRdb itself trimmed the public reads at Q25 with fastp, ran MiXCR and retained productive beta chains. Each CDR3 protein appears once, grouped with its most common genes and DNA. The sample profile shows under 300,000 distinct CDR3 sequences; 8.5% to 9.5% of them were found once. Roughly 21% of the sample goes to the ten largest clones. What was sequenced was PBMCs or a T cell subset sorted from them (not recorded which). The receptors were gathered from a man aged 18 to 29 who had mild COVID-19 (a few samples of this study predate the infection). The sample titles of this study are shuffled in the database, so cell type and time point are left out; the donor was told from shared clones.

The chain uses TRBV4-1 and TRBJ2-7; D is possibly TRBD1 (6 bases). The germline V gene encodes CDR1 MGHRA and CDR2 YSYEKL. There are 15 residues in the CDR3. The ends were cut back, 3 bases at V and 7 bases at J, with 19 bases in the middle. CDR3: CASSQRTDQPREQYF. In nucleotides, the CDR3 is TGCGCCAGCAGCCAGCGGACAGACCAACCGCGGGAGCAGTACTTC.

This clonotype was seen a handful of times. The gene calls are TRBV13 and TRBJ2-7; D ambiguous. Trimming left V 4 bases short and J 4 bases short, with 11 bases between. The CDR3 runs 13 residues. Germline CDR1 reads PRHDT; CDR2 reads FYEKMQ (reference sequence). The CDR3 DNA reads as TGTGCCAGCAGCTACCCTAACAAGTACGAGCAGTACTTC. Translated, it gives CASSYPNKYEQYF.

The chain is built from TRBV20-1 and TRBJ2-3; perhaps TRBD2 as D (5 bases). Trimming cost V 0 bases and J 8 bases, with 18 bases left between them. The CDR3 is 15 residues long. From germline, CDR1 is DFQATT and CDR2 SNEGSKA (reference sequence). The CDR3, as DNA: TGCAGTGCTAGAGATGTTAGCGAAGGTCCAATTACGCAGTATTTT. It codes for CSARDVSEGPITQYF.

This chain links TRBV5-4 with TRBJ2-3; 10 bases are a match to TRBD1. The CDR3 totals 14 residues. The ends lost 4 bases at V and 4 bases at J; junction bases unmatched: 3. Germline V gene data show CDR1 as SGHNT and CDR2 as YYREEE (reference sequence). CDR3 loop: CASSLDRGADTQYF. CDR3 nucleotides: TGTGCCAGCAGCCTGGACAGGGGGGCAGATACGCAGTATTTT.

This clonotype was observed a handful of times. A much larger clone lies one base from this, so it may be a read error. This chain connects TRBV7-9 to TRBJ2-3; 7 positions match TRBD2. The CDR3 consists of 17 residues. The V gene's germline CDR1 is SEHNR and CDR2 FQNEAQ (reference sequence). Germline trimming cut 3 bases from V and 0 bases from J; bases unmatched to any gene: 9. The CDR3 bases are TGTGCCAGCAGCTTCACCCGACGAGCGGGAAGCACAGATACGCAGTATTTT. Protein sequence: CASSFTRRAGSTDTQYF.

The rearrangement links TRBV12-3 or TRBV12-4 to TRBJ1-5, with D maybe TRBD1 (5 bases). The length of the CDR3 is 13 residues. Trimming took off 7 bases at V and 6 bases at J, with 13 bases between the two ends. In DNA form, the CDR3 reads TGTGCCAGCACTGGACGGGGGGGTCAGCCCCAGCATTTT. Its translation is CASTGRGGQPQHF.

This clonotype was detected a few times. The rearrangement joins TRBV30 to TRBJ2-3; D not certain. V was trimmed by 2 bases and J by 2 bases, leaving 8 bases between them. The CDR3 has 13 residues. Germline assignment: CDR1 GTSNPN and CDR2 SVGIG (reference sequence). The CDR3 loop is CAWSFGLTDTQYF. The CDR3 DNA follows: TGTGCCTGGAGTTTTGGCCTCACAGATACGCAGTATTTT.

The chain uses TRBV9 and TRBJ2-6, with D tentatively TRBD1 or TRBD2 (6 bases each). Trimming removed 4 bases from V and 1 base from J, with 15 bases in between. Per germline, CDR1 SGDLS and CDR2 YYNGEE. The CDR3 contains 17 residues. CDR3 nucleotides: TGTGCCAGCAGCCCGTCCGGAGGGGGGTCTGGGGCCAACGTCCTGACTTTC. Translated: CASSPSGGGSGANVLTF.

The chain carries TRBV20-1 and TRBJ2-3, with 9 bases identical to TRBD2. Germline CDR1 and CDR2: DFQATT and SNEGSKA (reference sequence). The CDR3 totals 14 residues. V shed 6 bases, J shed 2 bases, and the junction held 6 bases outside the gene matches. CDR3 region: CSASLAGPTDTQYF. In DNA form, the CDR3 reads TGCAGTGCCTCCCTAGCGGGGCCCACAGATACGCAGTATTTT.

This chain connects TRBV10-3 to TRBJ1-5; D remains ambiguous. With 3 bases removed from V and 2 bases from J, the gap between germline ends came to 14 bases. This CDR3 has 16 residues. The germline V gene has CDR1 ENHRY and CDR2 SYGVKD. This CDR3 reads CAISDSGAGGNQPQHF. The CDR3 DNA follows: TGTGCCATCAGTGATTCGGGAGCCGGGGGCAATCAGCCCCAGCATTTT.

This clonotype showed up just a few times. The chain links TRBV20-1 to TRBJ2-2; D gene unclear. The CDR3 totals 13 residues. Deletions cut 3 bases from V and 0 bases from J, with 5 bases between. The germline gives CDR1 DFQATT, CDR2 SNEGSKA (reference sequence). The CDR3 is CSASLANTGELFF. CDR3 DNA: TGCAGTGCTAGCCTGGCGAACACCGGGGAGCTGTTTTTT.

This clonotype has only a few counts. V usage is TRBV6-2 or TRBV6-3 and J usage is TRBJ2-7; D is perhaps TRBD1 or TRBD2 (5 bases each). From germline, CDR1 is MNHEY and CDR2 SVGEGT. The V gene lost 2 bases and the J gene lost 2 bases, with 10 bases spanning the gap. This CDR3 has 14 amino acids. This CDR3 is CASSYRQGAYEQYF. The CDR3 bases are TGTGCCAGCAGTTACCGCCAGGGAGCCTACGAGCAGTACTTC.

V and J are TRBV20-1 and TRBJ2-7; 7 nucleotides align to TRBD1. V was clipped by 0 bases and J by 5 bases; unmatched bases: 7. CDR3 size: 14 residues. Germline-derived CDR1 and CDR2 are DFQATT and SNEGSKA (reference sequence). In nucleotides, the CDR3 is TGCAGTGCTAGAGAAGACAGGGAGTGGAACGAGCAGTACGTC. This gives the protein CSAREDREWNEQYV.

The chain joins TRBV7-2 to TRBJ2-3, with D possibly TRBD2 on 5 matching bases. Germline assignment: CDR1 SGHTA and CDR2 FQGNSA. This CDR3 has 15 amino acids. V was cut by 1 base and J by 1 base, with 9 bases left in between. This CDR3 reads CASSLGTPRTDTQYF. The CDR3 nucleotides are TGTGCCAGCAGCTTAGGGACTCCCCGCACAGATACGCAGTATTTT.

This clonotype occurred many times. The chain links TRBV10-2 to TRBJ2-1; the D is unclear. Germline CDR1 is WSHSY and CDR2 is SAAADI. This CDR3 is 12 amino acids long. Trimming removed 4 bases at V and 4 bases at J, with 5 bases between. The CDR3 spells CASSVNYNEQFF. CDR3 coding DNA: TGCGCCAGCAGTGTAAATTACAATGAGCAGTTCTTC.

As for this clonotype: A much larger clone lies a single base off, so this may be a read error. CDR3 nucleotides: TGTGCCAGCAGTTTATGGGGAAGGTCGAACTATGGCGACACCTTC. Its translation is CASSLWGRSNYGDTF. J is TRBJ1-2 and V is TRBV27; D is uncertain. Germline CDR1 and CDR2: MNHEY and SMNVEV (reference sequence). The CDR3 is 15 amino acids.

The sample holds a few counts of this clonotype. The chain combines TRBV29-1 with TRBJ2-1; D ambiguous. Germline V lookup: CDR1 SQVTM, CDR2 ANQGSEA. The CDR3 has 11 amino acids. V lost 7 bases and J lost 4, with 8 bases in between. CDR3 coding DNA: TGCAGCGCGACGGTATACAATGAGCAGTTCTTC. This gives the protein CSATVYNEQFF.

The chain uses TRBV7-2 and TRBJ2-3, with D possibly being TRBD1 (6 bases). The germline V gene has CDR1 SGHTA and CDR2 FQGNSA. The V end was cut by 4 bases, the J end by 5 bases, with 10 bases between. The CDR3 length is 13 residues. Here the CDR3 reads CASSWGPLDTQYF. Here the CDR3 DNA reads TGTGCCAGCAGCTGGGGGCCCTTAGATACGCAGTATTTT.